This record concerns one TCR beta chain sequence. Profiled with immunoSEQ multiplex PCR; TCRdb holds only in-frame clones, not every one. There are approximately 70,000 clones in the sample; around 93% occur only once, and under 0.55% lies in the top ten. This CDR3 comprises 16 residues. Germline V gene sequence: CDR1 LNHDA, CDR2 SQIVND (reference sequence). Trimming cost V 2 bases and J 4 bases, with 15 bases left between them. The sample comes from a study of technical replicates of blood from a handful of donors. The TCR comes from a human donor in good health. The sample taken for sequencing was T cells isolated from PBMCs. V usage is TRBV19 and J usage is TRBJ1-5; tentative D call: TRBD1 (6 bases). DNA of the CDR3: TGTGCCAGTAGTATATCCCGGCAGGGGCGAAATCAGCCCCAGCATTTT. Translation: CASSISRQGRNQPQHF.